This TCR beta chain emerged from a study of patients and donors after allogeneic stem cell transplantation. This CDR3 contains 15 residues. Germline CDR1 and CDR2: SEHNR and FQNEAQ (reference sequence). V was shortened by 3 bases and J by 2 bases, with 13 bases between the two germline ends. TCRdb independently ran MiXCR on the RT-PCR reads; one entry per CDR3 protein. The sample records approximately 20,000 distinct CDR3 sequences, roughly 4.5% being singletons. Many counts were recorded for this clonotype. The rearrangement links TRBV7-9 to TRBJ1-1; D not resolved. Sequenced input: blood, either unsorted or a sorted T cell fraction (not recorded which). The origin of this receptor is a human donor who was either an allogeneic HSCT recipient or a stem cell or donor lymphocyte infusion donor (not recorded which). It is not recorded whose cells these are; they may come from a transplant donor. As DNA, the CDR3 is TGTGCCAGCAGCTTGAAGAATCAGATTAACACTGAAGCTTTCTTT. Translated: CASSLKNQINTEAFF.